This section outlines one T cell receptor beta chain sequence together with its context. Its antigen is not known. Profiling relied on immunoSEQ multiplex PCR, and the TCRdb table lists in-frame clones only, not all of them. The sample carries 77,000 or so clones, roughly 89% recorded once. CDR3 length: 16 amino acids. Germline assignment: CDR1 SNHLY and CDR2 FYNNEI. V was clipped by 3 bases and J by 4 bases; unmatched bases: 6. This entry comes from a study of OX40 agonist ivuxolimab in advanced cancers. Whole-study context: Earlier treatment with anti-PD-1, anti-PD-L1 or anti-CTLA-4 was permitted, and under 50% had received some. General observations from the study: Compared with CD4+, CD8+ T cells on average had more expanded clones.

The specimen comprised CD4+ or CD8+ T cells sorted from blood, sampled in a trial of the OX40 agonist ivuxolimab. This sequence joins TRBV2 and TRBJ1-2; 12 bases are shared with TRBD1. This TCR derives from an adult with an advanced solid tumor such as melanoma, head and neck, liver or kidney cancer. The CDR3 region is CASSEGTGGVGYGYTF. CDR3 DNA sequence: TGTGCCAGCAGTGAGGGGACAGGGGGCGTCGGCTATGGCTACACCTTC.